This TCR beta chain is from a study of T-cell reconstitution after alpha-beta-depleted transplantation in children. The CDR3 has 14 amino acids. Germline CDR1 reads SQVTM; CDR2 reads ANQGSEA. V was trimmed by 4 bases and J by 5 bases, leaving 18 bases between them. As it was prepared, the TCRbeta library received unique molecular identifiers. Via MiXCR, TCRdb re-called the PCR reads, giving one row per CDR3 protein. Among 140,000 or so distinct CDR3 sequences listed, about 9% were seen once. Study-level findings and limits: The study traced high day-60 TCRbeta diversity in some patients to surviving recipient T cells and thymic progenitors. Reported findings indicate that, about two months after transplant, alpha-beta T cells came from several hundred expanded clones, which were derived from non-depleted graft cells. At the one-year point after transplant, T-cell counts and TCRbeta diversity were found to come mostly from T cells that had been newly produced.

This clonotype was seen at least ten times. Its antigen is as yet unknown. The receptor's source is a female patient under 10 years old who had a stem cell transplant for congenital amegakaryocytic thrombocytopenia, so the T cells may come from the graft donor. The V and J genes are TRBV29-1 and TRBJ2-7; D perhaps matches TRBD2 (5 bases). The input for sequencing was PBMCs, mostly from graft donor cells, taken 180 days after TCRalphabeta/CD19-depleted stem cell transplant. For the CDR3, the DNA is TGCAGCGTTGGTCCCGGACTGGCTTTGAACGAGCAGTACTTC. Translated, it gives CSVGPGLALNEQYF.